A selection of T cell receptor beta chains follows, all from one sample in a study of cytomegalovirus exposure and HLA in healthy donors. Here immunoSEQ multiplex PCR was the method, and the copy in TCRdb shows in-frame clones only, minus some. In the table there are about 110,000 clones, roughly 82% of which are singletons. Sample: PBMCs. Receptor source: a male donor in good health and CMV-seronegative. The CDR3 runs from the conserved cysteine through the conserved F or W. A D gene is named only where the DNA matches it firmly. The size entry is marked missing in some rows and otherwise reads once, few, many or a size class.

DNA	CDR3	V	J	size	D
TGTGCCAGCAGCTTAGCTAGCGGGAGGTCCTACAATGAGCAGTTCTTC	CASSLASGRSYNEQFF	TRBV7-2	TRBJ2-1	-	TRBD2
TGTGCCAGCAGCCCCGGGACTAGCGGGAGGGTCTCCTACGAGCAGTACTTC	CASSPGTSGRVSYEQYF	TRBV7-9	TRBJ2-7	few	TRBD2
TGTGCCAGCAGTCCCCAGTTGACTAGCGGGAGGGTAGGGCAGTTCTTC	CASSPQLTSGRVGQFF	TRBV27	TRBJ2-1	once	TRBD2
TGTGCCAGCAGCTTGGACGGGAGGGAAAACAATGAGCAGTTCTTC	CASSLDGRENNEQFF	TRBV5-8	TRBJ2-1	-	TRBD2
TGCGCCAGCAGCCAGTTAGCGGGCTACGAGCAGTACTTC	CASSQLAGYEQYF	TRBV4-1	TRBJ2-7	-	TRBD2
TGCAGCGTTGAAGATCCGGGCAGGGCGAACACCGGGGAGCTGTTTTTT	CSVEDPGRANTGELFF	TRBV29-1	TRBJ2-2	-	-
TGTGCCACCAGCAGACCCGGTGAAGCCCTCTACGAGCAGTACTTC	CATSRPGEALYEQYF	TRBV15	TRBJ2-7	-	-
TGTGCCAGCAGTGATAGAGGGGGGGATGGCTACACCTTC	CASSDRGGDGYTF	TRBV2	TRBJ1-2	few	-
TGTGCCATCAGTGGACTAGCGGGAGTCAATGAGCAGTTCTTC	CAISGLAGVNEQFF	TRBV10-3	TRBJ2-1	-	TRBD2
TGTGCCAGCAGTTCCATAGAGGACATCCTTAACTATGGCTACACCTTC	CASSSIEDILNYGYTF	TRBV27	TRBJ1-2	-	-